The T cell receptor beta chain described here comes from a study of blood T cell repertoires in COVID-19. Looking at the study overall: Samples came from the United States, Italy and Spain, spanning acute and convalescent COVID-19.

Per the germline V gene, CDR1 is SGHRS and CDR2 is YFSETQ. Trimming at V came to 0 bases and at J to 4 bases, leaving 7 bases not matched to a gene. The CDR3 length is 16 residues. This clone was found a few times. The Seattle site enrolled patients during active infection and followed them longitudinally. Assay used: immunoSEQ multiplex PCR; TCRdb lists only in-frame clones, some missing. The sample has approximately 97,000 clones, 88% seen once. This receptor was obtained from a man in his fifties or sixties with COVID-19, enrolled during active disease. The specimen was peripheral blood. V is TRBV5-1 and J is TRBJ2-1; 7 bases fit TRBD1. CDR3 residues: CASSLESPGGYNEQFF. DNA of the CDR3: TGCGCCAGCAGCTTGGAGTCGCCAGGGGGTTACAATGAGCAGTTCTTC.